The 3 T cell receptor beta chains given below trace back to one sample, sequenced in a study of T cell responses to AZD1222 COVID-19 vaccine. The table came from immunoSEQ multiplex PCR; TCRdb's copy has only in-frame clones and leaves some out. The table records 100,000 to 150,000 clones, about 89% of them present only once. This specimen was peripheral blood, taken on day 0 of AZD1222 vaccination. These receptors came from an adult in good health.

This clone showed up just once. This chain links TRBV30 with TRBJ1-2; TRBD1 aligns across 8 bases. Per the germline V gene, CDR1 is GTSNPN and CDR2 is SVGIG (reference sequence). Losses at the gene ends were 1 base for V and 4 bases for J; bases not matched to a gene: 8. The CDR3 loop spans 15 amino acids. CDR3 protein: CAWSATRGLVYGYTF. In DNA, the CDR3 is TGTGCCTGGAGTGCAACCAGGGGGCTAGTCTATGGCTACACCTTC.

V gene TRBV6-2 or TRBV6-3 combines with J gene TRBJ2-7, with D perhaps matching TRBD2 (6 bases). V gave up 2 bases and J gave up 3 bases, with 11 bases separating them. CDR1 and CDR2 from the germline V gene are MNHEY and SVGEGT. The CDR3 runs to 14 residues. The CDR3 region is CASSYGGAIYEQYF. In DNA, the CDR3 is TGTGCCAGCAGTTACGGAGGGGCGATCTACGAGCAGTACTTC.

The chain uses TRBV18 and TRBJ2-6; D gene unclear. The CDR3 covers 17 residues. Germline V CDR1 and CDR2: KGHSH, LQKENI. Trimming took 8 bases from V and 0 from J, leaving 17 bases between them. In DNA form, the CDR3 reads TGTGCCAGCAGACCAACCGGACGGAACTCTGGGGCCAACGTCCTGACTTTC. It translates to CASRPTGRNSGANVLTF.